The 24 T cell receptor beta chains reported below all come from one sample, sequenced in a study of T-cell reconstitution after alpha-beta-depleted transplantation in children. Unique molecular identifiers featured in how the TCRbeta library was prepared. TCRdb itself ran the PCR reads through MiXCR, one entry per CDR3 protein. Of hundreds of thousands of distinct CDR3 sequences listed, around 17% are singletons. The sequences come from PBMCs from the stem cell graft donor, collected from the stem cell graft. The source is a human donor who donated a stem cell graft to a child with acute myeloid leukemia.

This clonotype was counted between two and nine times. CDR3 DNA: TGTGCCAGCAGCTCGGACAGGGAAGGCGGGGAGCTGTTTTTT. Translation gives CASSSDREGGELFF. The genes are TRBV7-9 and TRBJ2-2; the match to TRBD1 covers 8 bases. The CDR3 is made up of 14 amino acids. Germline values: CDR1 SEHNR, CDR2 FQNEAQ (reference sequence). V lost 4 bases, J lost 7 bases, and 5 bases stayed unmatched.

This clonotype showed up just a few times. The gene calls are TRBV12-3 or TRBV12-4 and TRBJ1-6, with D possibly matching TRBD1 (5 bases). Trimming took 5 bases from V and 7 from J, leaving 21 bases between them. CDR3 size: 17 residues. This CDR3 is CASSEDIRPSWNSPLHF. CDR3 nucleotide sequence: TGTGCCAGCAGTGAGGACATACGCCCCTCGTGGAATTCACCCCTCCACTTT.

The chain uses TRBV10-1 and TRBJ2-2; D unresolved. Germline CDR1 reads WNHNN; CDR2 reads SYGVQD (reference sequence). The CDR3 is 17 residues long. Trimming left V 3 bases short and J 2 bases short, with 16 bases between. CDR3 in DNA: TGCGCCAGCAGTGATAGATCCGTGACAACTAACACCGGGGAGCTGTTTTTT. This sequence encodes CASSDRSVTTNTGELFF.

This clonotype has at least ten counts. The V call is TRBV20-1, the J call TRBJ1-1; D unclear. The length of the CDR3 is 14 residues. The germline V and J ends were trimmed by 5 bases and 0 bases, with 13 bases remaining between them. Germline V gene lookup returns CDR1 DFQATT and CDR2 SNEGSKA (reference sequence). CDR3 sequence (DNA): TGCAGTGCTGACGGGCCTCAAATGAACACTGAAGCTTTCTTT. This sequence encodes CSADGPQMNTEAFF.

This clonotype showed up many times. This rearrangement joins TRBV28 to TRBJ1-2; 7 nucleotides match TRBD1. The junction had 9 bases not matched to a gene; V was cut back by 5 bases and J by 3 bases. The CDR3 covers 15 residues. Germline V CDR1 and CDR2: MDHEN, SYDVKM. Written as DNA, the CDR3 is TGTGCCAGCAGTGAGCCGGGACAGCCCGACTATGGCTACACCTTC. Translation gives CASSEPGQPDYGYTF.

Concerning this clonotype itself: Without the conserved terminal phenylalanine or tryptophan, this CDR3 likely stems from a read error. J is TRBJ2-5 and V is TRBV6-5, with 10 bases fitting TRBD1. This CDR3 comprises 17 residues. Per germline, CDR1 MNHEY and CDR2 SVGAGI. The J segment lost 6 bases and the V segment lost 0 bases, leaving 10 bases of the junction unmatched. The CDR3 loop is CASSYSDPTGGTKTQYL. The DNA for the CDR3 is TGTGCCAGCAGTTACTCCGATCCGACAGGGGGCACGAAGACCCAGTACCTC.

V gene TRBV5-1 combines with J gene TRBJ2-3; 7 bases line up with TRBD1. The CDR3 runs 14 residues. The germline V gene has CDR1 SGHRS and CDR2 YFSETQ. V shed 2 bases, J shed 4 bases, and the junction held 4 bases outside the gene matches. The CDR3 nucleotides read TGCGCCAGCAGCTTACTAGGGGGCGCAGATACGCAGTATTTT. It encodes CASSLLGGADTQYF.

This sequence joins TRBV11-1 and TRBJ2-4, with TRBD1 matching 8 bases. From germline, CDR1 is SGHAT and CDR2 FQDESV (reference sequence). The CDR3 is 18 residues long. Trimming at V came to 0 bases and at J to 2 bases, leaving 9 bases not matched to a gene. The CDR3 spells CASSLAQATGETKNIQYF. In DNA, the CDR3 is TGTGCCAGCAGCTTAGCGCAGGCGACAGGGGAAACCAAAAACATTCAGTACTTC.

The rearrangement links TRBV7-9 to TRBJ2-5; a possible D gene is TRBD2 (5 bases). V was trimmed by 5 bases and J by 5 bases, leaving 15 bases between them. The V gene's germline CDR1 is SEHNR and CDR2 FQNEAQ (reference sequence). The length of the CDR3 is 14 residues. CDR3 coding DNA: TGTGCCAGCAGCACTAGTGGTATATTCGAGACCCAGTACTTC. As protein: CASSTSGIFETQYF. Full variable domain (remainder filled in from reference TRBV7-9 and TRBJ2-5): DTGVSQNPRHKITKRGQNVTFRCDPISEHNRLYWYRQTLGQGPEFLTYFQNEAQLEKSRLLSDRFSAERPKGSFSTLEIQRTEQGDSAMYLCASSTSGIFETQYFGPGTRLLVL.

This clonotype came up a few times. CDR3 sequence (DNA): TGTGCCAGCAGGGCCCTGGCGGGGGGCCCAGATACGCAGTATTTT. Translating gives CASRALAGGPDTQYF. The V gene is TRBV6-4, the J gene TRBJ2-3; 8 bases are a match to TRBD2. This CDR3 comprises 15 residues. Unmatched junction bases numbered 9, after V lost 6 bases and J lost 4 bases. Germline V gene sequence: CDR1 MRHNA, CDR2 SNTAGT.

CDR3 bases: TGTGCCAGCAGTTACTCGGCGGGGGGGCCGAGAGGTAGCACAGATACGCAGTATTTT. Amino acid sequence: CASSYSAGGPRGSTDTQYF. The rearrangement uses TRBV6-5 and TRBJ2-3; 9 bases align to TRBD2. Germline values: CDR1 MNHEY, CDR2 SVGAGI. The J segment lost 0 bases and the V segment lost 0 bases, leaving 10 bases of the junction unmatched. CDR3 length: 19 amino acids.

As DNA, the CDR3 is TGTGCCAGCAGCCGAATGGGCAGAATGGGGAAAGAGACCCAGTACTTC. Amino acid sequence: CASSRMGRMGKETQYF. This sequence joins TRBV11-2 and TRBJ2-5, with unresolved D. There are 16 residues in the CDR3. Trimming left V 5 bases short and J 3 bases short, with 19 bases between. Germline V gene data show CDR1 as SGHAT and CDR2 as FQNNGV. Full variable domain (outside the CDR3, taken from reference TRBV11-2 and TRBJ2-5): EAGVAQSPRYKIIEKRQSVAFWCNPISGHATLYWYQQILGQGPKLLIQFQNNGVVDDSQLPKDRFSAERLKGVDSTLKIQPAKLEDSAVYLCASSRMGRMGKETQYFGPGTRLLVL.

This clonotype was detected many times. This chain uses TRBV29-1 with TRBJ2-5, with 7 nucleotides matching TRBD1. The CDR3 sequence is 14 residues long. The ends lost 7 bases at V and 5 bases at J; junction bases unmatched: 13. The germline V gene encodes CDR1 SQVTM and CDR2 ANQGSEA. CDR3 region: CSGRQGLAGETQYF. CDR3 sequence (DNA): TGCAGCGGAAGACAGGGATTAGCAGGGGAGACCCAGTACTTC. The complete variable domain, with remaining parts taken from reference TRBV29-1 and TRBJ2-5, reads SAVISQKPSRDICQRGTSLTIQCQVDSQVTMMFWYRQQPGQSLTLIATANQGSEATYESGFVIDKFPISRPNLTFSTLTVSNMSPEDSSIYLCSGRQGLAGETQYFGPGTRLLVL.

This clonotype was picked up a small number of times. The CDR3, as DNA: TGCAGTGACAATAAGGACTATGGCTACACCTTC. As protein: CSDNKDYGYTF. The chain couples TRBV20-1 to TRBJ1-2; D is undetermined. Germline CDR1 and CDR2: DFQATT and SNEGSKA (reference sequence). CDR3 length equals 11 residues. Trimming left V 7 bases short and J 3 bases short, with 9 bases between.

This clonotype was found many times. The chain couples TRBV12-3 or TRBV12-4 to TRBJ2-1; D may match TRBD1 or TRBD2 (5 bases each). CDR3 length: 13 residues. V lost 7 bases and J 10 bases, leaving 17 bases between the germline ends. CDR3 nucleotides: TGTGCCAGCACCCAGACAGCCTCTAGCGAGCAGTTCTTC. Its protein is CASTQTASSEQFF.

This clonotype appeared a few times. This sequence joins TRBV5-1 and TRBJ1-1; no firm D call. Trimming cost V 1 base and J 3 bases, with 10 bases left between them. The CDR3 has 14 amino acids. Germline V gene lookup returns CDR1 SGHRS and CDR2 YFSETQ. CDR3 sequence reads: CASSLLGSDTEAFF. The CDR3 coding sequence is TGCGCCAGCAGCTTGTTGGGGTCGGACACTGAAGCTTTCTTT.

The V gene is TRBV11-3, the J gene TRBJ1-5; D is uncertain. The CDR3 is made up of 13 amino acids. The germline CDR1 and CDR2 sequences are SGHNT and YENEEA. V lost 5 bases and J 1 base, leaving 6 bases between the germline ends. The CDR3 DNA reads TGTGCCAGCAGCATGGACAGCAATCAGCCCCAGCATTTT. Encoded protein: CASSMDSNQPQHF.

This clonotype was recorded once. The rearrangement joins TRBV7-6 to TRBJ2-3; unclear D gene. Germline CDR1 is SGHVS and CDR2 is FNYEAQ. V was cut by 3 bases and J by 3 bases, with 7 bases left in between. The CDR3 has 13 residues. CDR3 DNA sequence: TGTGCCAGCAGCTTCTCGATGACAGATACGCAGTATTTT. It codes for CASSFSMTDTQYF.

J is TRBJ1-2 and V is TRBV7-2; tentative D call: TRBD1 (5 bases). Trimming shortened V by 0 bases and J by 8 bases, and 16 bases separated the two germline ends. This CDR3 has 15 amino acids. Germline CDR1 reads SGHTA; CDR2 reads FQGNSA. CDR3 sequence (DNA): TGTGCCAGCAGCTTAGCCGGGGACTCCCCGGCCGGCTACACCTTC. Its protein product is CASSLAGDSPAGYTF.

V and J are TRBV7-9 and TRBJ1-6; the D is unclear. Germline assignment: CDR1 SEHNR and CDR2 FQNEAQ (reference sequence). The CDR3 consists of 14 residues. The V end was cut by 5 bases, the J end by 8 bases, with 13 bases between. Here the CDR3 DNA reads TGTGCCAGCAGCGCCGATAGTGGGCATTCACCCCTCCACTTT. Translation: CASSADSGHSPLHF.

This clonotype came up a few times. The chain has TRBV12-3 or TRBV12-4 and TRBJ2-7; perhaps TRBD2 as D (7 bases). The V and J ends lost 6 bases and 0 bases respectively, with 15 bases between them. This CDR3 comprises 15 residues. The CDR3 here is CASSRGAVGSYEQYF. CDR3 bases: TGTGCCAGCAGCCGGGGGGCAGTGGGCTCCTACGAGCAGTACTTC.

This clonotype was seen at least ten times. The rearrangement links TRBV7-2 to TRBJ2-7, with D possibly being TRBD1 or TRBD2 (5 bases each). Germline CDR1 SGHTA, CDR2 FQGNSA. The CDR3 runs 13 residues. CDR3 region: CASSLGTGPLEDV. The CDR3 bases are TGTGCCAGCAGCTTAGGCACGGGGCCGTTGGAGGACGTC.

V is TRBV9 and J is TRBJ2-4; the D call may be TRBD1 or TRBD2 (5 bases each). Germline CDR1 and CDR2: SGDLS and YYNGEE. The V end was cut by 0 bases, the J end by 0 bases, with 10 bases between. This CDR3 is built from 16 residues. The CDR3 DNA reads TGTGCCAGCAGCGTAGGAGGTGGGGGAGCCAAAAACATTCAGTACTTC. As protein: CASSVGGGGAKNIQYF. The variable domain in full, with the rest retrieved from reference TRBV9 and TRBJ2-4, is DSGVTQTPKHLITATGQRVTLRCSPRSGDLSVYWYQQSLDQGLQFLIQYYNGEERAKGNILERFSAQQFPDLHSELNLSSLELGDSALYFCASSVGGGGAKNIQYFGAGTRLSVL.

This clonotype has at least ten counts. The chain couples TRBV29-1 to TRBJ1-4; D is uncertain. V lost 6 bases, J lost 8 bases, and 7 bases lay in between. The CDR3 is 10 residues long. CDR1 and CDR2 from the germline V gene are SQVTM and ANQGSEA. The CDR3 DNA reads as TGCAGCGTGATAGGCGAAAAACTGTTTTTT. Amino acids: CSVIGEKLFF.